Listed below are T cell receptor beta chains from one sample, sequenced in a study of cytomegalovirus exposure and HLA in healthy donors. Profiled with immunoSEQ multiplex PCR; TCRdb holds only in-frame clones, not every one. This sample's table has fewer than 200,000 clones. Specimen: PBMCs. The receptor set was obtained from a woman aged 55-75 years in good health and CMV-seronegative. The CDR3 runs from the conserved cysteine through the conserved F or W. D genes are given only for firm matches.

J gene: TRBJ2-3; D gene: TRBD2; V gene: TRBV28; CDR3 length: 14; CDR3 DNA: TGTGCCAGCAGTTTATCCATGACGGGAGGTCGTCAGTATTTT; CDR3 protein: CASSLSMTGGRQYF
J gene: TRBJ2-2; D gene: -; V gene: TRBV4-1; CDR3 length: 15; CDR3 DNA: TGCGCCAGCAGCCAAGAAGAGAGGAACACCGGGGAGCTGTTTTTT; CDR3 protein: CASSQEERNTGELFF
J gene: TRBJ1-2; D gene: -; V gene: TRBV7-2; CDR3 length: 15; CDR3 DNA: TGTGCCAGCAGCCCGCGGACAGACTTTAACTATGGCTACACCTTC; CDR3 protein: CASSPRTDFNYGYTF
J gene: TRBJ1-1; D gene: -; V gene: TRBV23-1; CDR3 length: 13; CDR3 DNA: TGCGCCAGCGTCTTTCACATCAGCACTGAAGCTTTCTTT; CDR3 protein: CASVFHISTEAFF
J gene: TRBJ1-1; D gene: -; V gene: TRBV19; CDR3 length: 16; CDR3 DNA: TGTGCCAGTAGTATAGCATGGGGGCGCAGGAACACTGAAGCTTTCTTT; CDR3 protein: CASSIAWGRRNTEAFF
J gene: TRBJ2-3; D gene: -; V gene: TRBV4-3; CDR3 length: 15; CDR3 DNA: TGCGCCAGCAGCCAATGGGACACCCGCACAGATACGCAGTATTTT; CDR3 protein: CASSQWDTRTDTQYF
J gene: TRBJ2-5; D gene: -; V gene: TRBV2; CDR3 length: 12; CDR3 DNA: TGTGCCAGCACGGGGTACCAAGAGACCCAGTACTTC; CDR3 protein: CASTGYQETQYF
J gene: TRBJ1-1; D gene: -; V gene: TRBV7-2; CDR3 length: 15; CDR3 DNA: TGTGCCAGCAGCTTCCTAGCGCAGGGAGGGACTGAAGCTTTCTTT; CDR3 protein: CASSFLAQGGTEAFF
J gene: TRBJ2-3; D gene: -; V gene: TRBV6-5; CDR3 length: 16; CDR3 DNA: TGTGCCAGCAGTTACCTGTCCGGAGGGGGCACAGATACGCAGTATTTT; CDR3 protein: CASSYLSGGGTDTQYF
J gene: TRBJ2-2; D gene: TRBD1; V gene: TRBV4-1; CDR3 length: 16; CDR3 DNA: TGCGCCAGCAGCCAGGGGGACAGGGCGAACACCGGGGAGCTGTTTTTT; CDR3 protein: CASSQGDRANTGELFF
J gene: TRBJ2-3; D gene: TRBD2; V gene: TRBV28; CDR3 length: 16; CDR3 DNA: TGTGCCAGCAGTTCGAACGGTCTAGCGGGCACAGATACGCAGTATTTT; CDR3 protein: CASSSNGLAGTDTQYF
J gene: TRBJ1-1; D gene: TRBD1; V gene: TRBV4-2; CDR3 length: 15; CDR3 DNA: TGTGCCAGCAGCCGCATGACAGGGATGAACACTGAAGCTTTCTTT; CDR3 protein: CASSRMTGMNTEAFF
J gene: TRBJ2-7; D gene: TRBD2; V gene: TRBV5-8; CDR3 length: 14; CDR3 DNA: TGTGCCAGCAGTTCGACTAGCGGGTCCTACGAGCAGTACTTC; CDR3 protein: CASSSTSGSYEQYF
J gene: TRBJ1-6; D gene: -; V gene: TRBV7-2; CDR3 length: 16; CDR3 DNA: TGTGCCAGCAGCGACATGCGGTGGCAGGGTAATTCACCCCTCCACTTT; CDR3 protein: CASSDMRWQGNSPLHF
J gene: TRBJ1-1; D gene: -; V gene: TRBV27; CDR3 length: 13; CDR3 DNA: TGTGCCAGCAGTTTTTCGCGGAACACTGAAGCTTTCTTT; CDR3 protein: CASSFSRNTEAFF
J gene: TRBJ2-3; D gene: -; V gene: TRBV5-1; CDR3 length: 14; CDR3 DNA: TGCGCCAGCAGCTGGGACTGGGGCACAGATACGCAGTATTTT; CDR3 protein: CASSWDWGTDTQYF
J gene: TRBJ1-2; D gene: -; V gene: TRBV7-8; CDR3 length: 13; CDR3 DNA: TGTGCCAGCAGCTTACAGGGGAACTATGGCTACACCTTC; CDR3 protein: CASSLQGNYGYTF
J gene: TRBJ2-7; D gene: TRBD2; V gene: TRBV6-1; CDR3 length: 18; CDR3 DNA: TGTGCCAGCAGTGAACCGGGACTAGCTCCCCTAGGTCGGAACGAGCAGTACTTC; CDR3 protein: CASSEPGLAPLGRNEQYF
J gene: TRBJ1-2; D gene: -; V gene: TRBV5-4; CDR3 length: 13; CDR3 DNA: TGTGCCAGCAGCTTCGGCAGGGTCTATGGCTACACCTTC; CDR3 protein: CASSFGRVYGYTF
J gene: TRBJ2-2; D gene: TRBD1; V gene: TRBV9; CDR3 length: 16; CDR3 DNA: TGTGCCAGCAGCGTACTAGGACAGGCACTCACCGGGGAGCTGTTTTTT; CDR3 protein: CASSVLGQALTGELFF
J gene: TRBJ1-1; D gene: -; V gene: TRBV4-2; CDR3 length: 16; CDR3 DNA: TGTGCCAGCAGCCAAGGGGCCGGACTTATGAACACTGAAGCTTTCTTT; CDR3 protein: CASSQGAGLMNTEAFF
J gene: TRBJ2-5; D gene: -; V gene: TRBV6-1; CDR3 length: 17; CDR3 DNA: -; CDR3 protein: CASSGTPTVLGGETQYF
J gene: TRBJ1-4; D gene: -; V gene: TRBV5-1; CDR3 length: 15; CDR3 DNA: TGCGCCAGCAGCTTGGTCGGGGGATCAAAGGAAAAACTGTTTTTT; CDR3 protein: CASSLVGGSKEKLFF
J gene: TRBJ2-1; D gene: TRBD2; V gene: TRBV6-4; CDR3 length: 14; CDR3 DNA: TGTGCCAGCAGTGAAACGGGGGGGCCTTATGAGCAGTTCTTC; CDR3 protein: CASSETGGPYEQFF
J gene: TRBJ2-7; D gene: TRBD2; V gene: TRBV4-1; CDR3 length: 17; CDR3 DNA: TGCGCCAGCAGCCAAGAACCTTGGACTAGCGGCTCCTACGAGCAGTACTTC; CDR3 protein: CASSQEPWTSGSYEQYF
J gene: TRBJ1-6; D gene: -; V gene: TRBV5-1; CDR3 length: 18; CDR3 DNA: TGCGCCAGCAGCCCAATGGTAGTGGGAGGAGGGAATAATTCACCCCTCCACTTT; CDR3 protein: CASSPMVVGGGNNSPLHF
J gene: TRBJ1-6; D gene: -; V gene: TRBV19; CDR3 length: 14; CDR3 DNA: TGTGCCAGTAGGGGGACACTGAGTAATTCACCCCTCCACTTT; CDR3 protein: CASRGTLSNSPLHF
J gene: TRBJ1-5; D gene: -; V gene: TRBV30; CDR3 length: 12; CDR3 DNA: TGTGCCTGGGACAGCCCTAATCAGCCCCAGCATTTT; CDR3 protein: CAWDSPNQPQHF
J gene: TRBJ1-6; D gene: TRBD1; V gene: TRBV19; CDR3 length: 14; CDR3 DNA: TGTGCCAGCCGACTCACAGGGGGCTCTTCACCCCTCCACTTT; CDR3 protein: CASRLTGGSSPLHF
J gene: TRBJ2-1; D gene: TRBD1; V gene: TRBV19; CDR3 length: 17; CDR3 DNA: TGTGCCAGTAGTATCGTGACAGGGGCCCTTCTAGACAATGAGCAGTTCTTC; CDR3 protein: CASSIVTGALLDNEQFF
J gene: TRBJ2-1; D gene: -; V gene: TRBV19; CDR3 length: 15; CDR3 DNA: TGTGCCAGTAGTATAGATGGCACAGGGGGGGATGAGCAGTTCTTC; CDR3 protein: CASSIDGTGGDEQFF
J gene: TRBJ1-2; D gene: TRBD1; V gene: TRBV25-1; CDR3 length: 15; CDR3 DNA: TGTGCCAGCAGTGAAATATGGACAGGCCCGGGGGGCTACACCTTC; CDR3 protein: CASSEIWTGPGGYTF
J gene: TRBJ2-1; D gene: -; V gene: TRBV18; CDR3 length: 12; CDR3 DNA: TGTGCCAGCTCACCTTCGGGTCGATCTCTGTTCTTC; CDR3 protein: CASSPSGRSLFF
J gene: TRBJ2-3; D gene: TRBD2; V gene: TRBV7-9; CDR3 length: 15; CDR3 DNA: TGTGCCAGCAGATCTAGCGGTCTAGGCACAGATACGCAGTATTTT; CDR3 protein: CASRSSGLGTDTQYF
J gene: TRBJ2-3; D gene: TRBD1; V gene: TRBV5-1; CDR3 length: 12; CDR3 DNA: TGCGCCAGCAGCCTAGGACAGGAGACGCAGTATTTT; CDR3 protein: CASSLGQETQYF
J gene: TRBJ1-1; D gene: -; V gene: TRBV5-5; CDR3 length: 14; CDR3 DNA: TGTGCCAGCAGCTTGGGTGGAGGCCCCACTGAAGCTTTCTTT; CDR3 protein: CASSLGGGPTEAFF
J gene: TRBJ2-7; D gene: TRBD2; V gene: TRBV4-3; CDR3 length: 14; CDR3 DNA: TGCGCCAGCAGCCAAGAAGGGAGGGCCTCCGAGCAGTACTTC; CDR3 protein: CASSQEGRASEQYF
J gene: TRBJ1-4; D gene: -; V gene: TRBV5-6; CDR3 length: 12; CDR3 DNA: TGTGCCAGCAGCTCGCGACAGGAAAAACTGTTTTTT; CDR3 protein: CASSSRQEKLFF
J gene: TRBJ2-2; D gene: TRBD2; V gene: TRBV14; CDR3 length: 18; CDR3 DNA: TGTGCCAGCAGCCAAACTAGCGGGAGGCCTCCGAACACCGGGGAGCTGTTTTTT; CDR3 protein: CASSQTSGRPPNTGELFF
J gene: TRBJ2-7; D gene: TRBD1; V gene: TRBV12-5; CDR3 length: 13; CDR3 DNA: TGTGCTAGTGCCAATCAGGGGGCGTGGGAGCAGTACTTC; CDR3 protein: CASANQGAWEQYF
J gene: TRBJ1-1; D gene: -; V gene: TRBV5-1; CDR3 length: 15; CDR3 DNA: TGCGCCAGCAGCTCGAAGGGGGATTCAGGGACTGAAGCTTTCTTT; CDR3 protein: CASSSKGDSGTEAFF
J gene: TRBJ2-1; D gene: TRBD2; V gene: TRBV5-1; CDR3 length: 16; CDR3 DNA: TGCGCCAGCAGCTTGGCCGAGGCTAGCGGGGAGAAGGGGCAGTTCTTC; CDR3 protein: CASSLAEASGEKGQFF
J gene: TRBJ2-7; D gene: -; V gene: TRBV7-2; CDR3 length: 15; CDR3 DNA: TGTGCCAGCAGCTTAGACAGGCCTAGCTCCTACGAGCAGTACTTC; CDR3 protein: CASSLDRPSSYEQYF